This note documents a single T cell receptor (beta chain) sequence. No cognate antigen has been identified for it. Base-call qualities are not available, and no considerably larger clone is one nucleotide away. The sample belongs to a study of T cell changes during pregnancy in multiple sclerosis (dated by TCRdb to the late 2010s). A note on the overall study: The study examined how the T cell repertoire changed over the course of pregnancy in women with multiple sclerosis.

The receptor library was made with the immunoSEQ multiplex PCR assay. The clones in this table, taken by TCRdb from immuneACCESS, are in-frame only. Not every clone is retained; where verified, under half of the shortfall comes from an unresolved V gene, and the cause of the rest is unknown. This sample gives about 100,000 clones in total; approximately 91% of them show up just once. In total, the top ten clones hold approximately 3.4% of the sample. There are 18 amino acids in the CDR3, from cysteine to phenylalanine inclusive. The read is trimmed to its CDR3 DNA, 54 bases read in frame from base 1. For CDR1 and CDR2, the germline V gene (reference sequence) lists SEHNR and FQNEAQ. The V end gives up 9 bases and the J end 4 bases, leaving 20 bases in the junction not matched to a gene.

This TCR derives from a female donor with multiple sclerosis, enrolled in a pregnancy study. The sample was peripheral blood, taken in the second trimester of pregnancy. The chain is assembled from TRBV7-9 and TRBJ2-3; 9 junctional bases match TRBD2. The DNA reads TGTGCCAGTTCGTGGGGGCGCGGTAGCGGGAGTACTGCAGATACGCAGTATTTT. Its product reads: CASSWGRGSGSTADTQYF.